The 23 T cell receptor beta chains listed next were all sequenced from one sample in a study of blood T cell repertoires in COVID-19. This table comes from immunoSEQ multiplex PCR, and its TCRdb copy is limited to in-frame clones, with some not included. The repertoire includes about 140,000 clones, around 81% of them detected once, and under 5% sits in the top ten. What was sequenced was peripheral blood. These receptors all come from an older woman with acute or convalescent COVID-19.

The chain joins TRBV18 to TRBJ2-1; 11 positions match TRBD2. The ends lost 2 bases at V and 4 bases at J; junction bases unmatched: 4. Germline V CDR1 and CDR2: KGHSH, LQKENI. The CDR3 sequence is 16 residues long. The CDR3 protein is CASSPETSGIYNEQFF. The CDR3 DNA follows: TGTGCCAGCTCACCAGAGACTAGCGGGATTTACAATGAGCAGTTCTTC.

CDR3 coding DNA: TGTGCCAGCAGAACGGGGAAAAAAGCCGATCAGCCCCAGCATTTT. It codes for CASRTGKKADQPQHF. This chain connects TRBV28 to TRBJ1-5; D not resolved. Trimming stripped 6 bases from V and 5 bases from J, with 17 bases between. CDR3 size: 15 residues. Germline CDR1 MDHEN, CDR2 SYDVKM.

This sequence joins TRBV3-1 (or the pseudogene TRBV3-2) and TRBJ2-1, with 11 positions matching TRBD2. Germline V gives CDR1 LGHDT, CDR2 YNNKEL (reference sequence). The CDR3 totals 16 residues. V was clipped by 2 bases and J by 5 bases; unmatched bases: 5. The chain's CDR3 is CASSQFAGLADNEQFF. The CDR3 nucleotides are TGTGCCAGCAGCCAATTTGCGGGACTAGCGGACAATGAGCAGTTCTTC.

The gene calls are TRBV27 and TRBJ2-6; no clear D gene. The CDR3 is 15 residues long. V was cut by 4 bases and J by 0 bases, with 7 bases left in between. Per germline, CDR1 MNHEY and CDR2 SMNVEV (reference sequence). This CDR3 reads CASSYWLSGANVLTF. The CDR3 coding sequence is TGTGCCAGCAGTTATTGGCTCTCTGGGGCCAACGTCCTGACTTTC.

The genes are TRBV11-3 and TRBJ1-1; D might be TRBD1 (5 bases). Between the trimmed V and J ends, which lost 3 bases and 7 bases, there was a span of 9 bases. From germline, CDR1 is SGHNT and CDR2 YENEEA. This CDR3 is built from 12 residues. The CDR3 nucleotides read TGTGCCAGCAGCTTGGTTAGGGGTGAAGCTTTCTTT. Amino acids: CASSLVRGEAFF.

The chain is built from TRBV13 and TRBJ2-3; D is perhaps TRBD2 (6 bases). V was pared by 5 bases and J by 1 base, with 19 bases between. Germline assignment: CDR1 PRHDT and CDR2 FYEKMQ (reference sequence). The length of the CDR3 is 17 residues. CDR3 coding DNA: TGTGCCAGCAGCCGGGCCCGCTTAGCGGACGGCACAGATACGCAGTATTTT. This codes for CASSRARLADGTDTQYF.

There are a few counts of this clone. V usage is TRBV7-9 and J usage is TRBJ2-6; D unclear. Trimming stripped 0 bases from V and 1 base from J, with 4 bases between. CDR1 SEHNR and CDR2 FQNEAQ come from the germline V gene (reference sequence). This CDR3 contains 15 residues. Here the CDR3 reads CASSLAVSGANVLTF. The DNA of the CDR3 is TGTGCCAGCAGCTTAGCCGTATCTGGGGCCAACGTCCTGACTTTC. Full variable domain (outside the CDR3, taken from reference TRBV7-9 and TRBJ2-6): DTGVSQNPRHKITKRGQNVTFRCDPISEHNRLYWYRQTLGQGPEFLTYFQNEAQLEKSRLLSDRFSAERPKGSFSTLEIQRTEQGDSAMYLCASSLAVSGANVLTFGAGSRLTVL.

This CDR3 reads CAISEADRAHSTDTQYF. CDR3 DNA sequence: TGTGCCATCAGTGAGGCCGACAGGGCCCATAGCACAGATACGCAGTATTTT. The V and J genes are TRBV10-3 and TRBJ2-3, with 7 nucleotides matching TRBD1. CDR3 length equals 17 residues. V trimming: 2 bases; J trimming: 0 bases; junction bases outside the gene matches: 8. Germline V gene sequence: CDR1 ENHRY, CDR2 SYGVKD.

This clone occurred once. The V call is TRBV7-2, the J call TRBJ1-5; D call uncertain. Trimming stripped 1 base from V and 0 bases from J, with 13 bases between. The CDR3 has 17 amino acids. The germline CDR1 and CDR2 sequences are SGHTA and FQGNSA. The CDR3 is CASSLVPVAYSNQPQHF. CDR3 sequence (DNA): TGTGCCAGCAGCTTAGTCCCAGTAGCGTATAGCAATCAGCCCCAGCATTTT.

This clone is a singleton in its sample. V gene TRBV5-1 combines with J gene TRBJ2-3; unclear D gene. The CDR3 is 14 residues long. From germline, CDR1 is SGHRS and CDR2 YFSETQ. Trimming took off 4 bases at V and 2 bases at J, with 11 bases between the two ends. Here the CDR3 reads CASSPIAHTDTQYF. For the CDR3, the DNA is TGCGCCAGCAGCCCGATAGCCCACACAGATACGCAGTATTTT.

The chain is built from TRBV27 and TRBJ2-2; perhaps TRBD2 as D (6 bases). The V gene's germline CDR1 is MNHEY and CDR2 SMNVEV (reference sequence). The CDR3 is 16 amino acids. Trimming cost V 3 bases and J 1 base, with 12 bases left between them. The CDR3 DNA reads as TGTGCCAGCAGTTTGGTCGGGACTCTGAACACCGGGGAGCTGTTTTTT. Encoded protein: CASSLVGTLNTGELFF.

The rearrangement uses TRBV5-3 and TRBJ2-1; maybe TRBD1 (6 bases). TRBV5-3 is given ORF status, its function remaining uncertain. This CDR3 is 12 amino acids long. Trimming took 1 base from V and 14 from J, leaving 13 bases between them. The CDR3 region is CARSLPQGREFF. CDR3 coding DNA: TGTGCCAGAAGCTTGCCACAGGGTCGGGAGTTCTTC.

This clone was seen repeatedly, ten times or more. The chain links TRBV19 to TRBJ1-6; D ambiguous. Germline-derived CDR1 and CDR2 are LNHDA and SQIVND (reference sequence). This CDR3 region has 15 residues. With 2 bases removed from V and 6 bases from J, the gap between germline ends came to 11 bases. CDR3 region: CASSITAGGNSPLHF. DNA for the CDR3: TGTGCCAGTAGTATAACGGCGGGCGGTAATTCACCCCTCCACTTT.

V usage is TRBV7-9 and J usage is TRBJ2-7; perhaps TRBD1 as D (6 bases). CDR1 and CDR2 from the germline V gene are SEHNR and FQNEAQ (reference sequence). This CDR3 region has 14 residues. Trimming left V 5 bases short and J 3 bases short, with 14 bases between. The CDR3 DNA sequence: TGTGCCAGCAGCCCGTCTGACAGGAACTACGAGCAGTACTTC. Its protein is CASSPSDRNYEQYF.

The chain joins TRBV29-1 to TRBJ1-4; D call uncertain. V lost 5 bases and J 6 bases, leaving 10 bases between the germline ends. This CDR3 region has 12 residues. Germline V gives CDR1 SQVTM, CDR2 ANQGSEA. CDR3 loop: CSVKSEDEKLFF. CDR3 coding DNA: TGCAGCGTTAAATCAGAGGATGAAAAACTGTTTTTT.

The chain couples TRBV11-3 to TRBJ1-6; no clear D gene. This CDR3 has 16 amino acids. CDR1 and CDR2 (germline): SGHNT, YENEEA. The V end was cut by 0 bases, the J end by 5 bases, with 11 bases between. The CDR3 loop is CASSLEGSPNNSPLHF. In DNA form, the CDR3 reads TGTGCCAGCAGCTTAGAGGGGAGCCCTAATAATTCACCCCTCCACTTT.

The gene calls are TRBV9 and TRBJ1-3, with D tentatively TRBD1 (5 bases). CDR1 is SGDLS, CDR2 YYNGEE, per germline. CDR3 size: 13 residues. V lost 6 bases and J 5 bases, leaving 12 bases between the germline ends. CDR3 sequence (DNA): TGTGCCAGCAAATCGGCAGGGAGAAACACCATATATTTT. As protein: CASKSAGRNTIYF.

The count of this clone is one. The chain carries TRBV19 and TRBJ1-2, with 7 bases matching TRBD1. Unmatched junction bases numbered 10, after V lost 9 bases and J lost 6 bases. The CDR3 loop spans 13 amino acids. Germline V CDR1 and CDR2: LNHDA, SQIVND (reference sequence). In DNA, the CDR3 is TGTGCCAGCAGGGGACAGCTCGCGAATGGCTACACCTTC. It codes for CASRGQLANGYTF. Using reference TRBV19 and TRBJ1-2 for the parts outside the CDR3, the full variable domain is DGGITQSPKYLFRKEGQNVTLSCEQNLNHDAMYWYRQDPGQGLRLIYYSQIVNDFQKGDIAEGYSVSREKKESFPLTVTSAQKNPTAFYLCASRGQLANGYTFGSGTRLTVV.

V gene TRBV6-2 or TRBV6-3 combines with J gene TRBJ2-2; D gene uncertain. Trimming removed 2 bases from V and 7 bases from J, with 11 bases in between. The CDR3 sequence is 14 residues long. Germline V CDR1 and CDR2: MNHEY, SVGEGT. Here the CDR3 reads CASSYPRRGGELFF. For the CDR3, the DNA is TGTGCCAGCAGTTACCCCCGCCGCGGCGGGGAGCTGTTTTTT.

DNA of the CDR3: TGTGCCAGCAGTCTACAGTACAATGAGCAGTTCTTC. It translates to CASSLQYNEQFF. The V call is TRBV2, the J call TRBJ2-1, with D uncertain. The CDR3 runs 12 residues. CDR1 is SNHLY, CDR2 FYNNEI, per germline. Deletions cut 5 bases from V and 4 bases from J, with 6 bases between.

The rearrangement links TRBV29-1 to TRBJ2-2; perhaps TRBD2 as D (5 bases). Germline-derived CDR1 and CDR2 are SQVTM and ANQGSEA. The CDR3 totals 13 residues. Trimming took off 6 bases at V and 0 bases at J, with 8 bases between the two ends. CDR3 nucleotide sequence: TGCAGCGTGGAGGACCCGAACACCGGGGAGCTGTTTTTT. The encoded protein is CSVEDPNTGELFF.

This clone was counted between two and nine times. The CDR3 region has the DNA TGTGCCAGTAAGGGGGTCCTATATAGCAATCAGCCCCAGCATTTT. Amino acids: CASKGVLYSNQPQHF. The rearrangement joins TRBV19 to TRBJ1-5; a possible D gene is TRBD1 (6 bases). The V gene lost 7 bases and the J gene lost 0 bases, with 13 bases spanning the gap. The CDR3 is 15 amino acids. The germline CDR1 and CDR2 sequences are LNHDA and SQIVND (reference sequence).

This chain links TRBV30 with TRBJ2-5; D possibly corresponds to TRBD1 (6 bases). V was trimmed by 6 bases and J by 6 bases, leaving 20 bases between them. This CDR3 has 14 amino acids. CDR1 is GTSNPN, CDR2 SVGIG, per germline (reference sequence). In nucleotides, the CDR3 is TGTGCCTGCCTGGACAGCCCTTTGGGGAAGACCCAGTACTTC. This encodes CACLDSPLGKTQYF.